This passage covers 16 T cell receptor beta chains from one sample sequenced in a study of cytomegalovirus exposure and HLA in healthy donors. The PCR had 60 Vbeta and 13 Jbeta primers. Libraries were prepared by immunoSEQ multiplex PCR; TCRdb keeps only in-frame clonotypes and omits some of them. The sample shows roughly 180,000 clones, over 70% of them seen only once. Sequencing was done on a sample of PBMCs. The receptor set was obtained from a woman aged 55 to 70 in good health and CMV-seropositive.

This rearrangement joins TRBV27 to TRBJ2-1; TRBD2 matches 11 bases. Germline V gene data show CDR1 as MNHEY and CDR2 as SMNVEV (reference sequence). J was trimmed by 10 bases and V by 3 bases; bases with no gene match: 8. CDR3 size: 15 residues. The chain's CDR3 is CASSFLTSGGSEQFF. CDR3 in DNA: TGTGCCAGCAGTTTTTTAACTAGCGGGGGTTCGGAGCAGTTCTTC.

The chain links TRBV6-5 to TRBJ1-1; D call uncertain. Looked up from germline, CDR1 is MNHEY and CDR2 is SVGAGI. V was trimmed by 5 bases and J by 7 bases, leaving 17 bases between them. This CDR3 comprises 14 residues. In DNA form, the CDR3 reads TGTGCCAGCAGTGAATGGGCAGGAATAGGTGAAGCTTTCTTT. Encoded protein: CASSEWAGIGEAFF.

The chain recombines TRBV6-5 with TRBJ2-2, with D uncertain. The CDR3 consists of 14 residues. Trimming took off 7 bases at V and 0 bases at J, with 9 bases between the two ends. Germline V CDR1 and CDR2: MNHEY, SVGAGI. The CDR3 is CASKREANTGELFF. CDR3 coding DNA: TGTGCCAGCAAGAGAGAAGCGAACACCGGGGAGCTGTTTTTT.

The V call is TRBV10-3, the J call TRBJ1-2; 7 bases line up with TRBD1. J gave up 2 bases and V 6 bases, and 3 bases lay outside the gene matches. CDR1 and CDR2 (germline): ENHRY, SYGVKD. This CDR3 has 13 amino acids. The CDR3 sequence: CAISRDRNYGYTF. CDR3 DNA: TGTGCCATCAGCCGGGACAGAAACTATGGCTACACCTTC.

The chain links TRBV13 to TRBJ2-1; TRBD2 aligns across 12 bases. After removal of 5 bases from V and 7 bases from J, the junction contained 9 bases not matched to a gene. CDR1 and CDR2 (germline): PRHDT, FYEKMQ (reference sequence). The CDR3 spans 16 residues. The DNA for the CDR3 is TGTGCCAGCAGCCCTTATCCGGGACTAGCGGGTAATGAGCAGTTCTTC. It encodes CASSPYPGLAGNEQFF.

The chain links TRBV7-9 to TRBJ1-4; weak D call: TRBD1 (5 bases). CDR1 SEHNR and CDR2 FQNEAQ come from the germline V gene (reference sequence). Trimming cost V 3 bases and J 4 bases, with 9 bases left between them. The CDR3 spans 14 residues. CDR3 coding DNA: TGTGCCAGCAGCTTGACAGCACTTAATGAAAAACTGTTTTTT. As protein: CASSLTALNEKLFF. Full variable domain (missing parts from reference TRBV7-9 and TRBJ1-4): DTGVSQNPRHKITKRGQNVTFRCDPISEHNRLYWYRQTLGQGPEFLTYFQNEAQLEKSRLLSDRFSAERPKGSFSTLEIQRTEQGDSAMYLCASSLTALNEKLFFGSGTQLSVL.

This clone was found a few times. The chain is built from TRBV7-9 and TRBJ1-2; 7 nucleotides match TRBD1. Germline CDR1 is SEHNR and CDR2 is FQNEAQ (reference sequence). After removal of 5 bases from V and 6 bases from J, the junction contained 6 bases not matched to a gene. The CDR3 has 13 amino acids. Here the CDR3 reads CASSPRTGHGYTF. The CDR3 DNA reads TGTGCCAGCAGCCCTCGGACAGGCCATGGCTACACCTTC.

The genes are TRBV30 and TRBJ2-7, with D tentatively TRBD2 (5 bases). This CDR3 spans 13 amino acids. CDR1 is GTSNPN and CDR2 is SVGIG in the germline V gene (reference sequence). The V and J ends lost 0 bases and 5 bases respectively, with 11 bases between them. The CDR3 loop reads CAWSVPGRDEQYF. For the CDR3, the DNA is TGTGCCTGGAGTGTACCGGGAAGGGACGAGCAGTACTTC. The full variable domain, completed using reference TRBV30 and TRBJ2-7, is SQTIHQWPATLVQPVGSPLSLECTVEGTSNPNLYWYRQAAGRGLQLLFYSVGIGQISSEVPQNLSASRPQDRQFILSSKKLLLSDSGFYLCAWSVPGRDEQYFGPGTRLTVT.

The DNA of the CDR3 is TGTGCCAGTAGTAGAGGACATTCGGCCGGGGAGCTGTTTTTT. Translated, it gives CASSRGHSAGELFF. The rearrangement joins TRBV19 to TRBJ2-2, with D possibly matching TRBD1 (5 bases). The V gene lost 4 bases and the J gene lost 6 bases, with 12 bases spanning the gap. Germline-derived CDR1 and CDR2 are LNHDA and SQIVND (reference sequence). The CDR3 covers 14 residues.

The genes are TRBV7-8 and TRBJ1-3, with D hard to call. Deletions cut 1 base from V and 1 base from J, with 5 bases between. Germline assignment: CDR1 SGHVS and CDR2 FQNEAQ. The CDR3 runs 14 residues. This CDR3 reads CASSLGTSGNTIYF. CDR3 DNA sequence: TGTGCCAGCAGCTTAGGGACTTCTGGAAACACCATATATTTT.

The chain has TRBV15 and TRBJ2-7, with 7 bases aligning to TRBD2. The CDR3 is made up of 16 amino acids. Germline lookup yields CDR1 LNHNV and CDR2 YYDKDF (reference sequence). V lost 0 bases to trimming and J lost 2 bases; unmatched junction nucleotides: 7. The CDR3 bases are TGTGCCACCAGCAGAGATGGCGGGGGTACCGCCTACGAGCAGTACTTC. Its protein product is CATSRDGGGTAYEQYF.

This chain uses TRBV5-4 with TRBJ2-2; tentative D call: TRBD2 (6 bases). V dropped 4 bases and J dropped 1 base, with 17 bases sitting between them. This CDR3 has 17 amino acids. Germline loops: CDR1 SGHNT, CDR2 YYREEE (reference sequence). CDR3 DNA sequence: TGTGCCAGCAGCCAGGGTCGGGGGTCGGAGAACACCGGGGAGCTGTTTTTT. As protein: CASSQGRGSENTGELFF.

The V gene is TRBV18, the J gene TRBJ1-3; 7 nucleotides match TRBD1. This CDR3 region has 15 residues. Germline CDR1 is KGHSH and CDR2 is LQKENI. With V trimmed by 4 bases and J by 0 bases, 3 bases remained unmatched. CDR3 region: CASSRGQSSGNTIYF. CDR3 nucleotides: TGTGCCAGCTCACGGGGACAGTCCTCTGGAAACACCATATATTTT.

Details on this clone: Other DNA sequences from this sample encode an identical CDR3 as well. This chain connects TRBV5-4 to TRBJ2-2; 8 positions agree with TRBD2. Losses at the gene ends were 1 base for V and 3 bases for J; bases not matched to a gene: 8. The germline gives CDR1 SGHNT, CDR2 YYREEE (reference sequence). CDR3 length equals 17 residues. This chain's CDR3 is CASSLFFGGAYTGELFF. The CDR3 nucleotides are TGTGCCAGCAGCTTGTTTTTCGGGGGGGCTTACACCGGGGAGCTGTTTTTT.

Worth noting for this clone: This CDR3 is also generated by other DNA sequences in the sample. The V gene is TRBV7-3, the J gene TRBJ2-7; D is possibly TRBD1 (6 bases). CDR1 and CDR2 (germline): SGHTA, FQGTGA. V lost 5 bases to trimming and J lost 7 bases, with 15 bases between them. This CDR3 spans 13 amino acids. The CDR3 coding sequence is TGTGCCAGCAGCCCTCATCAGGGGCAAGAGCAGTACTTC. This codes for CASSPHQGQEQYF. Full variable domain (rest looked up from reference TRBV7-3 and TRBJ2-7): GAGVSQTPSNKVTEKGKYVELRCDPISGHTALYWYRQSLGQGPEFLIYFQGTGAADDSGLPNDRFFAVRPEGSVSTLKIQRTERGDSAVYLCASSPHQGQEQYFGPGTRLTVT.

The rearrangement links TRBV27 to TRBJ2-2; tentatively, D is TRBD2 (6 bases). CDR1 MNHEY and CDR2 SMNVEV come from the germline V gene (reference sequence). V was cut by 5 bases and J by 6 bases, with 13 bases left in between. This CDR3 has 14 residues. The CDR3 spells CASSLRWGAGELFF. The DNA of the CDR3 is TGTGCCAGCAGTCTCCGATGGGGGGCCGGGGAGCTGTTTTTT.